Below are 22 T cell receptor beta chains sequenced from a single sample in a study of blood T cell repertoires in COVID-19. Method: immunoSEQ multiplex PCR; TCRdb's copy keeps in-frame clones and lacks some. Of about 190,000 clones listed, approximately 79% were seen once; the top ten hold about 14%. Sequencing input: peripheral blood. The receptors shown here come from a man in his fifties or sixties who had recovered from COVID-19.

This clone was recorded a few times. The chain carries TRBV18 and TRBJ2-2; D might be TRBD1 (5 bases). The germline gives CDR1 KGHSH, CDR2 LQKENI. V gave up 4 bases and J gave up 4 bases, with 13 bases separating them. The CDR3 extends over 15 amino acids. CDR3 coding DNA: TGTGCCAGCTCACATGAGACAGAGACCACCGGGGAGCTGTTTTTT. This gives the protein CASSHETETTGELFF.

The DNA for the CDR3 is TGTGCCAGTAGTAGGTGGGACAGCAACTATGGCTACACCTTC. Protein product: CASSRWDSNYGYTF. V gene TRBV19 combines with J gene TRBJ1-2; 7 bases are a match to TRBD1. The CDR3 covers 14 residues. Germline V gene sequence: CDR1 LNHDA, CDR2 SQIVND (reference sequence). The V and J ends lost 4 bases and 2 bases, in that order; junction bases with no gene match: 4.

V usage is TRBV28 and J usage is TRBJ1-2; maybe TRBD1 (5 bases). Deletions cut 3 bases from V and 5 bases from J, with 7 bases between. This CDR3 spans 12 amino acids. CDR1 and CDR2 (germline): MDHEN, SYDVKM. Written as DNA, the CDR3 is TGTGCCAGCAGTTTGACAGTTTATGGCTACACCTTC. Translated: CASSLTVYGYTF.

V usage is TRBV18 and J usage is TRBJ1-6; a weak D match, TRBD1 (5 bases). The CDR3 runs 16 residues. Per germline, CDR1 KGHSH and CDR2 LQKENI. Trimming took off 2 bases at V and 7 bases at J, with 15 bases between the two ends. DNA for the CDR3: TGTGCCAGCTCACCAGGGCGGGGGACCTCGAATTCACCCCTCCACTTT. Its translation: CASSPGRGTSNSPLHF.

The chain uses TRBV13 and TRBJ1-1, with D possibly being TRBD1 (6 bases). In germline, CDR1 is PRHDT, CDR2 FYEKMQ (reference sequence). The V and J ends lost 3 bases and 1 base respectively, with 12 bases between them. The CDR3 length is 15 residues. The CDR3 loop reads CASSLHRVANTEAFF. The CDR3 DNA is TGTGCCAGCAGCTTGCACAGGGTAGCGAACACTGAAGCTTTCTTT. The entire variable domain, with the rest obtained from reference TRBV13 and TRBJ1-1, is as follows: AAGVIQSPRHLIKEKRETATLKCYPIPRHDTVYWYQQGPGQDPQFLISFYEKMQSDKGSIPDRFSAQQFSDYHSELNMSSLELGDSALYFCASSLHRVANTEAFFGQGTRLTVV.

The chain couples TRBV16 to TRBJ2-6, with TRBD1 matching over 10 bases. The V and J ends lost 5 bases and 0 bases, in that order; junction bases with no gene match: 10. The CDR3 is 19 amino acids. In germline, CDR1 is KGHSY, CDR2 FQNENV. In DNA, the CDR3 is TGTGCCAGCAGCGAAAATGGGGACAGGGGAGCCTCTGGGGCCAACGTCCTGACTTTC. Translated: CASSENGDRGASGANVLTF. The full variable domain, with the rest looked up from reference TRBV16 and TRBJ2-6, is GEEVAQTPKHLVRGEGQKAKLYCAPIKGHSYVFWYQQVLKNEFKFLISFQNENVFDETGMPKERFSAKCLPNSPCSLEIQATKLEDSAVYFCASSENGDRGASGANVLTFGAGSRLTVL.

The chain uses TRBV28 and TRBJ1-5, with unresolved D. The CDR3 extends over 14 amino acids. Germline V lookup: CDR1 MDHEN, CDR2 SYDVKM. With 2 bases removed from V and 0 bases from J, the gap between germline ends came to 5 bases. CDR3 nucleotides: TGTGCCAGCAGTTTAGCAGGTAGCAATCAGCCCCAGCATTTT. It specifies CASSLAGSNQPQHF.

J is TRBJ1-2 and V is TRBV19; D perhaps matches TRBD1 (6 bases). The V gene's germline CDR1 is LNHDA and CDR2 SQIVND (reference sequence). The CDR3 spans 16 residues. The V and J ends lost 1 base and 4 bases respectively, with 16 bases between them. The CDR3 reads CASSIVVNPRGYGYTF. As DNA, the CDR3 is TGTGCCAGTAGTATAGTCGTCAACCCCAGGGGCTATGGCTACACCTTC. Full variable domain (rest looked up from reference TRBV19 and TRBJ1-2): DGGITQSPKYLFRKEGQNVTLSCEQNLNHDAMYWYRQDPGQGLRLIYYSQIVNDFQKGDIAEGYSVSREKKESFPLTVTSAQKNPTAFYLCASSIVVNPRGYGYTFGSGTRLTVV.

As to this clone: This same CDR3 is encoded by further DNA sequences in the sample. The V call is TRBV11-3, the J call TRBJ2-1; TRBD2 matches at 10 bases. CDR1 and CDR2 from the germline V gene are SGHNT and YENEEA. The CDR3 totals 18 residues. Trimming cost V 1 base and J 0 bases; bases outside gene matches: 6. CDR3: CASSLGLAGVSSYNEQFF. The CDR3 DNA reads as TGTGCCAGCAGCTTAGGGCTAGCGGGAGTTAGCTCCTACAATGAGCAGTTCTTC.

This chain connects TRBV15 to TRBJ1-5; unclear D gene. This CDR3 is 15 amino acids long. V was cut by 0 bases and J by 6 bases, with 12 bases left in between. Germline V gene lookup returns CDR1 LNHNV and CDR2 YYDKDF (reference sequence). The CDR3 reads CATSRDRGNGQPQHF. The CDR3 DNA reads TGTGCCACCAGCAGAGATCGGGGAAATGGTCAGCCCCAGCATTTT.

The V and J genes are TRBV5-1 and TRBJ2-1; 10 bases line up with TRBD1. This CDR3 region has 15 residues. The junction had 2 bases not matched to a gene; V was cut back by 1 base and J by 4 bases. Germline V gives CDR1 SGHRS, CDR2 YFSETQ. The chain's CDR3 is CASSLRQGAYNEQFF. The CDR3 region has the DNA TGCGCCAGCAGCTTGCGACAGGGGGCGTACAATGAGCAGTTCTTC.

This chain links TRBV4-2 with TRBJ1-6; TRBD1 is a possible D gene (6 bases). V was pared by 4 bases and J by 7 bases, with 17 bases between. Germline CDR1 LGHNA, CDR2 YNFKEQ. CDR3 length: 16 residues. The CDR3 bases are TGTGCCAGCAGCCCTATGGGACGACAGGAAAATTCACCCCTCCACTTT. It specifies CASSPMGRQENSPLHF.

This clone occurred a few times. The gene calls are TRBV28 and TRBJ2-3, with D perhaps matching TRBD2 (7 bases). Germline CDR1 reads MDHEN; CDR2 reads SYDVKM. V was trimmed by 6 bases and J by 2 bases, leaving 15 bases between them. The CDR3 sequence is 15 residues long. CDR3 nucleotide sequence: TGTGCCAGCAGCCAAAGCGGGACATACACAGATACGCAGTATTTT. Translating it yields CASSQSGTYTDTQYF.

The rearrangement joins TRBV30 to TRBJ2-4; possibly TRBD2 for D (5 bases). The CDR3 is 12 residues long. Trimming removed 8 bases from V and 5 bases from J, with 13 bases in between. Germline V gene data show CDR1 as GTSNPN and CDR2 as SVGIG (reference sequence). CDR3 protein: CAGGPRENIQYF. The CDR3 region has the DNA TGTGCCGGCGGGCCACGAGAAAACATTCAGTACTTC.

The chain employs TRBV19 and TRBJ2-6, with 9 bases fitting TRBD1. This CDR3 has 17 amino acids. V was pared by 5 bases and J by 4 bases, with 9 bases of the junction left unmatched. Per the germline V gene, CDR1 is LNHDA and CDR2 is SQIVND (reference sequence). Here the CDR3 DNA reads TGTGCCAGTAGTCCGGGACAGGGTGCGTCCGGGGCCAACGTCCTGACTTTC. This codes for CASSPGQGASGANVLTF.

The DNA for the CDR3 is TGTGCCAGCAAGGAGACTTATAGCTCCTACGAGCAGTACTTC. Translated, it gives CASKETYSSYEQYF. The V gene is TRBV2, the J gene TRBJ2-7; D gene unclear. The V and J ends lost 7 bases and 0 bases respectively, with 13 bases between them. The germline gives CDR1 SNHLY, CDR2 FYNNEI. This CDR3 contains 14 residues.

The CDR3 sequence: CASSQEGQSGRQAFF. The CDR3 DNA sequence: TGTGCCAGCAGCCAAGAGGGTCAGTCTGGCAGGCAAGCTTTCTTT. The chain is built from TRBV3-1 (or the pseudogene TRBV3-2) and TRBJ1-1; unclear D gene. Germline V gene sequence: CDR1 LGHDT, CDR2 YNNKEL (reference sequence). V dropped 0 bases and J dropped 9 bases, with 17 bases sitting between them. The CDR3 covers 15 residues.

V is TRBV7-6 and J is TRBJ2-5; TRBD2 agrees at 7 bases. The germline CDR1 and CDR2 sequences are SGHVS and FNYEAQ. The CDR3 runs to 14 residues. Trimming at V came to 3 bases and at J to 5 bases, leaving 6 bases not matched to a gene. The CDR3 here is CASSFTDGGETQYF. DNA of the CDR3: TGTGCCAGCAGCTTTACGGACGGGGGGGAGACCCAGTACTTC.

This chain links TRBV15 with TRBJ2-5; 9 nucleotides match TRBD2. Germline CDR1 is LNHNV and CDR2 is YYDKDF (reference sequence). The length of the CDR3 is 15 residues. Trimming at V came to 0 bases and at J to 5 bases, leaving 4 bases not matched to a gene. The CDR3 DNA is TGTGCCACCAGCAGAGATGTAGCGGGAGCTGAGACCCAGTACTTC. Protein: CATSRDVAGAETQYF.

The chain uses TRBV29-1 and TRBJ1-1, with 8 positions matching TRBD1. Germline-derived CDR1 and CDR2 are SQVTM and ANQGSEA. The V gene end was trimmed by 7 bases and the J gene end by 1 base; junction bases not matched to a gene: 8. The CDR3 is 14 amino acids. The CDR3 spells CSAPGQGWNTEAFF. In DNA, the CDR3 is TGCAGCGCCCCCGGACAGGGATGGAACACTGAAGCTTTCTTT.

This chain connects TRBV19 to TRBJ1-1; unclear D gene. CDR1 and CDR2 from the germline V gene are LNHDA and SQIVND (reference sequence). The CDR3 length is 16 residues. Deletions cut 5 bases from V and 1 base from J, with 17 bases between. The CDR3 here is CASSGKGGRANTEAFF. CDR3 sequence (DNA): TGTGCCAGTAGTGGGAAAGGAGGCCGAGCGAACACTGAAGCTTTCTTT.

The chain couples TRBV20-1 to TRBJ2-7; D remains ambiguous. Trimming took off 3 bases at V and 0 bases at J, with 9 bases between the two ends. Germline lookup yields CDR1 DFQATT and CDR2 SNEGSKA (reference sequence). This CDR3 has 13 residues. The chain's CDR3 is CSASNRNSYEQYF. The CDR3 nucleotides read TGCAGTGCTAGTAACAGAAACTCCTACGAGCAGTACTTC.